This T cell receptor (beta chain) was sequenced during a study of blood T cell repertoires in COVID-19. Study details: The analysed material was cDNA or gDNA that came from T cells, B-cell-depleted T cells, or PBMCs.

Categorization into cohorts depended on clinical history that participants reported. The ends were cut back, 4 bases at V and 5 bases at J, with 18 bases in the middle. Germline loops: CDR1 SGHVS, CDR2 FNYEAQ. The CDR3 is 15 residues long. Produced via immunoSEQ multiplex PCR; TCRdb's table is partial and in-frame only. The repertoire holds around 300,000 clones, with 87% as singletons. Sequencing was performed on PBMCs or T cells enriched from blood (not recorded which). This receptor was identified in a woman between 35 and 50 years old who had recovered from COVID-19. The rearrangement uses TRBV7-6 and TRBJ2-7, with TRBD2 as a possible D gene (6 bases). As DNA, the CDR3 is TGTGCCAGCAGCTCCGTCGCCGCTACGGGGGACGAGCAGTACTTC. It codes for CASSSVAATGDEQYF. The entire variable domain, with the rest obtained from reference TRBV7-6 and TRBJ2-7, is as follows: GAGVSQSPRYKVTKRGQDVALRCDPISGHVSLYWYRQALGQGPEFLTYFNYEAQQDKSGLPNDRFSAERPEGSISTLTIQRTEQRDSAMYRCASSSVAATGDEQYFGPGTRLTVT.